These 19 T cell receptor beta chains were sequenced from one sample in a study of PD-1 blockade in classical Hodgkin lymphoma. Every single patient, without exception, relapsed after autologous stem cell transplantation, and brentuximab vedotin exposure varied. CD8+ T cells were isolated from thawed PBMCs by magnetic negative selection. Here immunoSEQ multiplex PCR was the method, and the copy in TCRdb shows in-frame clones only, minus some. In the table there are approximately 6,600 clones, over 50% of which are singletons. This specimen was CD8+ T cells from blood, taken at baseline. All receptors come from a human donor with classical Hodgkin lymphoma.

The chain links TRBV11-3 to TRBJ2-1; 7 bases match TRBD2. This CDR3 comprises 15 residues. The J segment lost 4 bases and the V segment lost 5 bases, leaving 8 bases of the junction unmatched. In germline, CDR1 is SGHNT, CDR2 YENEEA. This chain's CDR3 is CASSPGVGGYNEQFF. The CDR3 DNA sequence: TGTGCCAGCAGCCCCGGGGTGGGGGGGTACAATGAGCAGTTCTTC.

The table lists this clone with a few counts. CDR3 region: CASSYRDGLGGYTF. CDR3 bases: TGTGCCAGCAGCTATCGGGACGGACTGGGGGGCTACACCTTC. The V gene is TRBV7-8, the J gene TRBJ1-2; a weak D match, TRBD1 (5 bases). CDR3 length: 14 residues. V gave up 4 bases and J gave up 8 bases, with 17 bases separating them. The germline gives CDR1 SGHVS, CDR2 FQNEAQ. Using reference TRBV7-8 and TRBJ1-2 for the parts outside the CDR3, the full variable domain is GAGVSQSPRYKVAKRGQDVALRCDPISGHVSLFWYQQALGQGPEFLTYFQNEAQLDKSGLPSDRFFAERPEGSVSTLKIQRTQQEDSAVYLCASSYRDGLGGYTFGSGTRLTVV.

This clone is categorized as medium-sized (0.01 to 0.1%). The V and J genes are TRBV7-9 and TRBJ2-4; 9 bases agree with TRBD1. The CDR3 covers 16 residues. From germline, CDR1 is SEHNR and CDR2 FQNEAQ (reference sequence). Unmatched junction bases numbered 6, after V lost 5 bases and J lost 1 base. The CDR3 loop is CASSQDRGWAKNIQYF. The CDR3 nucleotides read TGTGCCAGCAGCCAAGACAGGGGGTGGGCCAAAAACATTCAGTACTTC.

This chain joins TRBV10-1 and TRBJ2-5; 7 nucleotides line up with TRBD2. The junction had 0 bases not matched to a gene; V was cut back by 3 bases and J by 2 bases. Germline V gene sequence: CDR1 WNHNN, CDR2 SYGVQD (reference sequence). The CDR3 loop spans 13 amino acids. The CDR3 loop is CASSDSGQETQYF. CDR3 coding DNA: TGCGCCAGCAGTGATAGCGGGCAAGAGACCCAGTACTTC.

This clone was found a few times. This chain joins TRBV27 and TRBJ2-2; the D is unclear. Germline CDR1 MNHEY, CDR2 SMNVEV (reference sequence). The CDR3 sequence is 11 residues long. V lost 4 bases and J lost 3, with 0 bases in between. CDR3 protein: CASSYTGELFF. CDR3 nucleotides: TGTGCCAGCAGTTACACCGGGGAGCTGTTTTTT.

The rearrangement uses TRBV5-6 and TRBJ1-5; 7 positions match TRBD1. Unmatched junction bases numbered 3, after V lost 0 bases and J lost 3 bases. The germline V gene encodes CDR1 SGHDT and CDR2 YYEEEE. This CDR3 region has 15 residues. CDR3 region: CASSLGGGFNQPQHF. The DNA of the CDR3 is TGTGCCAGCAGCTTGGGAGGGGGCTTCAATCAGCCCCAGCATTTT.

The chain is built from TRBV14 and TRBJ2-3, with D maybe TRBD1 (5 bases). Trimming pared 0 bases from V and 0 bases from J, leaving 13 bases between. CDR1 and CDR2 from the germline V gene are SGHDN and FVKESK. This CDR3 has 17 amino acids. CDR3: CASSQEWGGLSTDTQYF. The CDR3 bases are TGTGCCAGCAGCCAAGAATGGGGCGGCCTTAGCACAGATACGCAGTATTTT.

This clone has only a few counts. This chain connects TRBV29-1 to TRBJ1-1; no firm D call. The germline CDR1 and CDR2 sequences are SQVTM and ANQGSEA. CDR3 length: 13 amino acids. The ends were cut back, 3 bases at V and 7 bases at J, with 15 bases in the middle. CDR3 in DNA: TGCAGCGTTGACAAGGCAGGCGAAATTGAAGCTTTCTTT. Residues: CSVDKAGEIEAFF. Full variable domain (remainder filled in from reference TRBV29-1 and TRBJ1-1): SAVISQKPSRDICQRGTSLTIQCQVDSQVTMMFWYRQQPGQSLTLIATANQGSEATYESGFVIDKFPISRPNLTFSTLTVSNMSPEDSSIYLCSVDKAGEIEAFFGQGTRLTVV.

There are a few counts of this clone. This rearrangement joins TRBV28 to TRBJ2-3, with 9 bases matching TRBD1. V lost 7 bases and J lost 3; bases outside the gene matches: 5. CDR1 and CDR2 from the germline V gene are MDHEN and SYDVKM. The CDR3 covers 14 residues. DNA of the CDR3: TGTGCCAGCAACCCCGGGACAGGGACAGATACGCAGTATTTT. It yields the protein CASNPGTGTDTQYF.

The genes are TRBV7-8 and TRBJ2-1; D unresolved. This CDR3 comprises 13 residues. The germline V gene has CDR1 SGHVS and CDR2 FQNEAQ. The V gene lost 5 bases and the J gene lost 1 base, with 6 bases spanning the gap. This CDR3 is CASSHTSYNEQFF. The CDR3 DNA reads TGTGCCAGCAGCCACACATCCTACAATGAGCAGTTCTTC.

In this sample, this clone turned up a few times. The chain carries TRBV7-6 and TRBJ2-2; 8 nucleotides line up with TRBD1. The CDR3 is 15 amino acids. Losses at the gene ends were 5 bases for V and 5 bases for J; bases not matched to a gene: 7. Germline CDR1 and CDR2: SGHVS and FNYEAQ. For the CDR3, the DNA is TGTGCCAGCAGCGGACGGACAGGGCGGACCGGGGAGCTGTTTTTT. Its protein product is CASSGRTGRTGELFF.

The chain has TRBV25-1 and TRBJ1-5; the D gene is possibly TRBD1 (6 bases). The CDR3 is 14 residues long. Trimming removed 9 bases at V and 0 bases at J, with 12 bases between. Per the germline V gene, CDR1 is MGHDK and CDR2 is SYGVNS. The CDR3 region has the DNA TGTGCCAGGAGGACAGTGATTAGCAATCAGCCCCAGCATTTT. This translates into CARRTVISNQPQHF.

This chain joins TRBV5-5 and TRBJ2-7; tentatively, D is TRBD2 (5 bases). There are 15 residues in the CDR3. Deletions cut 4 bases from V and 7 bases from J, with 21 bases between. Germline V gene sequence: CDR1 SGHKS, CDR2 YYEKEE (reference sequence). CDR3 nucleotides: TGTGCCAGCAGCCCCAGACCGGGTCTCCCGGGGGAGCAGTACTTC. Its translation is CASSPRPGLPGEQYF.

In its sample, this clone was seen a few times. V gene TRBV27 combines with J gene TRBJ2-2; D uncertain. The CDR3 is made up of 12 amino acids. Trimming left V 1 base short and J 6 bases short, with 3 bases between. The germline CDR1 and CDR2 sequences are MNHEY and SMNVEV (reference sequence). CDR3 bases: TGTGCCAGCAGTTTATACGCCGGGGAGCTGTTTTTT. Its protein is CASSLYAGELFF.

The CDR3 protein is CASSSGAYTEAFF. In DNA, the CDR3 is TGTGCCAGCAGCTCCGGGGCGTACACTGAAGCTTTCTTT. V usage is TRBV11-3 and J usage is TRBJ1-1, with D maybe TRBD1 (5 bases). Trimming removed 4 bases at V and 3 bases at J, with 9 bases between. The CDR3 spans 13 residues. Germline CDR1 SGHNT, CDR2 YENEEA.

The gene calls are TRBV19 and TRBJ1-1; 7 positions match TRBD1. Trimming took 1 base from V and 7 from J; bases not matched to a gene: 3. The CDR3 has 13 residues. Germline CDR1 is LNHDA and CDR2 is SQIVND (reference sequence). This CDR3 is CASSIVRDSEAFF. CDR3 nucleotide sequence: TGTGCCAGTAGTATAGTCCGGGACAGTGAAGCTTTCTTT.

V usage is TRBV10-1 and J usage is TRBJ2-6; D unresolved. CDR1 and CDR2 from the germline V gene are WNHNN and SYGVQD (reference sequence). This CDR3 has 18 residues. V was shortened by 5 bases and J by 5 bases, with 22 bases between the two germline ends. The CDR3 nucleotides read TGCGCCAGCAGTCAGGCTACGATCGCACAAAGTCGGGCCAACGTCCTGACTTTC. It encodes CASSQATIAQSRANVLTF.

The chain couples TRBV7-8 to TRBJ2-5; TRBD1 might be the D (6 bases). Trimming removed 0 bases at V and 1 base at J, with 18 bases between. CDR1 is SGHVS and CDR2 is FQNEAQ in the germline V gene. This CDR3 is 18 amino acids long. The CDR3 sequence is CASSLASSNRDAQETQYF. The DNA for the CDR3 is TGTGCCAGCAGCTTAGCCTCCTCAAACAGGGACGCCCAAGAGACCCAGTACTTC.

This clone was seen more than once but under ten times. DNA for the CDR3: TGTGCCAGCAGCGCCGGATGGAACACCGGGGAGCTGTTTTTT. This sequence encodes CASSAGWNTGELFF. The chain combines TRBV9 with TRBJ2-2; D uncertain. From germline, CDR1 is SGDLS and CDR2 YYNGEE. The CDR3 spans 14 residues. V lost 3 bases, J lost 1 base, and 7 bases lay in between.